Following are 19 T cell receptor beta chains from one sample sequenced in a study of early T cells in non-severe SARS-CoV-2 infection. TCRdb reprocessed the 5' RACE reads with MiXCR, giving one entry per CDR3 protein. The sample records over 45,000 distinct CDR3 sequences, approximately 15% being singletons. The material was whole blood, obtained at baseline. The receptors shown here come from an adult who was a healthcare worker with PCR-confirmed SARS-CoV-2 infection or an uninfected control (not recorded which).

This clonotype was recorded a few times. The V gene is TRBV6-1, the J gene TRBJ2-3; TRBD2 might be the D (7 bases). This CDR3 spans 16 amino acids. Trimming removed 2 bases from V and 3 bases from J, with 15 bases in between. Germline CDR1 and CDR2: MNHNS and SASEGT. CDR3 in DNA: TGTGCCAGCAGTGAATATACCGGGGGGCGGACAGATACGCAGTATTTT. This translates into CASSEYTGGRTDTQYF.

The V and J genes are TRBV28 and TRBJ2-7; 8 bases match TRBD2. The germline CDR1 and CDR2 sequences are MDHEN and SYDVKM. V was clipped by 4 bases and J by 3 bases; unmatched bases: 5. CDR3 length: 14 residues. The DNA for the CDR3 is TGTGCCAGCAGTTGGTCGGGGACTAGCTACGAGCAGTACTTC. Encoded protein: CASSWSGTSYEQYF.

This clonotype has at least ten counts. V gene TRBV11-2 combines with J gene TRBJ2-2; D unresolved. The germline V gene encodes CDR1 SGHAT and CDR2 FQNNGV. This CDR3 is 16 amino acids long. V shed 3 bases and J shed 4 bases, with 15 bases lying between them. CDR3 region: CASSFSLVRSTGELFF. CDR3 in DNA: TGTGCCAGCAGCTTTAGTCTTGTAAGATCCACCGGGGAGCTGTTTTTT.

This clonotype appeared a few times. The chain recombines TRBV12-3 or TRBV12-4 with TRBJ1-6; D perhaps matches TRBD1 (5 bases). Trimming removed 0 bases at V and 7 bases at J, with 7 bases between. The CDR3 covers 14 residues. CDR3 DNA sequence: TGTGCCAGCAGTTTAGCGGGACCCAATTCACCCCTCCACTTT. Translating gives CASSLAGPNSPLHF.

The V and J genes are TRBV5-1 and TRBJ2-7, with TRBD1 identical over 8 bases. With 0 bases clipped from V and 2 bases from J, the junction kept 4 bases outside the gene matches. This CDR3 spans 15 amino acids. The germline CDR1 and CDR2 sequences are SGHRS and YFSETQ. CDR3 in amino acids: CASSLVGDRTYEQYF. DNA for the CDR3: TGCGCCAGCAGCTTGGTGGGGGACAGGACCTACGAGCAGTACTTC.

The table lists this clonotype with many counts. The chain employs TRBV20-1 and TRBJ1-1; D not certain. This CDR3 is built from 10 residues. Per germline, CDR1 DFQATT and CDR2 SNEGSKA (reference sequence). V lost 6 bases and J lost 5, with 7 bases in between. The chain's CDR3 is CSARRTEAFF. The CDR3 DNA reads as TGCAGTGCCCGACGGACTGAAGCTTTCTTT.

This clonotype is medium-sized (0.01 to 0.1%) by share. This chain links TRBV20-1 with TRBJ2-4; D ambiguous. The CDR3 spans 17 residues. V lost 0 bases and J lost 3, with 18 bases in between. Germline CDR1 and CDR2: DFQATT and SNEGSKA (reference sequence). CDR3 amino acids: CSARDQLEGRYKNIQYF. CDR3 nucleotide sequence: TGCAGTGCTAGAGATCAACTTGAAGGCCGGTACAAAAACATTCAGTACTTC.

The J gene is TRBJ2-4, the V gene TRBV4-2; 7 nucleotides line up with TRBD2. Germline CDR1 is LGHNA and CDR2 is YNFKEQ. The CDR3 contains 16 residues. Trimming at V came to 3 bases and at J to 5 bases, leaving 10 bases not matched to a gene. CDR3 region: CASSHPKLREENIQYF. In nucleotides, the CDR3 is TGTGCCAGCAGCCACCCCAAACTACGGGAGGAAAACATTCAGTACTTC.

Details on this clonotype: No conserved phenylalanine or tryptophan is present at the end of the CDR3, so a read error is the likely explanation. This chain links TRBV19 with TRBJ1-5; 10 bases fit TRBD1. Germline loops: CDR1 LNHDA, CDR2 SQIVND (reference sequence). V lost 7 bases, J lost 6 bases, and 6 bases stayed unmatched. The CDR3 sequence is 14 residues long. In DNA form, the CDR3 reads TGTGCCAGTAACCTCCGGGACAGGGGTCAGCCCCAGCATTAT. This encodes CASNLRDRGQPQHY.

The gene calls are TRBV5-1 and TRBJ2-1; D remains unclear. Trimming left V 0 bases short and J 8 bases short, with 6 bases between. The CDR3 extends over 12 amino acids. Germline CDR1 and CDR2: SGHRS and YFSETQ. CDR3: CASSLGGDEQFF. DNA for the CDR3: TGCGCCAGCAGCTTGGGGGGTGATGAGCAGTTCTTC.

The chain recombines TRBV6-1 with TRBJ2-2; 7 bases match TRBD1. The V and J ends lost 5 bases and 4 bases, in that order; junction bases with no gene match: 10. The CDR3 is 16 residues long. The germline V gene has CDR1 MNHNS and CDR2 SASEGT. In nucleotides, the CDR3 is TGTGCCAGCAGTAGTCAAACGGACAGGATCACCGGGGAGCTGTTTTTT. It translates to CASSSQTDRITGELFF.

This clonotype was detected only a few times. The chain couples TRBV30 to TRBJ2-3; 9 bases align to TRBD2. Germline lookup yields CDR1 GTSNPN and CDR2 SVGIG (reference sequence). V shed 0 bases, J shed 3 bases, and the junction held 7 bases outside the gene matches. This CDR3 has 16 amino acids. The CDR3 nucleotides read TGTGCCTGGAGTGTGTCGTGGCGGGGGGGGACAGATACGCAGTATTTT. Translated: CAWSVSWRGGTDTQYF.

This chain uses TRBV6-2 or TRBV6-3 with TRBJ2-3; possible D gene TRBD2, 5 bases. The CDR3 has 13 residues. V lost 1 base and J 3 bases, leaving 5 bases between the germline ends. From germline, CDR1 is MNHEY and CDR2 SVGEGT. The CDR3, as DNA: TGTGCCAGCAGTTACTGGAGGACAGATACGCAGTATTTT. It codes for CASSYWRTDTQYF.

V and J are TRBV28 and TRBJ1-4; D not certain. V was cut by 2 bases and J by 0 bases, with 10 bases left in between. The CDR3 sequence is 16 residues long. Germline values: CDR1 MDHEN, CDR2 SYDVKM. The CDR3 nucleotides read TGTGCCAGCAGTTTACCATGGGCAACAACTAATGAAAAACTGTTTTTT. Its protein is CASSLPWATTNEKLFF.

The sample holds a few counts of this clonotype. The CDR3: CATRAGTGLYEQYF. The CDR3 coding sequence is TGTGCCACCCGAGCCGGGACAGGCCTCTACGAGCAGTACTTC. The gene calls are TRBV6-5 and TRBJ2-7; 8 positions agree with TRBD1. J lost 3 bases, V lost 10 bases, and 11 bases had no gene match. The CDR3 consists of 14 residues. CDR1 MNHEY and CDR2 SVGAGI come from the germline V gene.

CDR3: CSASGGETQYF. The CDR3 DNA reads TGCAGTGCTAGTGGAGGCGAGACCCAGTACTTC. V is TRBV20-1 and J is TRBJ2-5, with D tentatively TRBD2 (5 bases). The germline V gene has CDR1 DFQATT and CDR2 SNEGSKA (reference sequence). Trimming removed 3 bases from V and 5 bases from J, with 7 bases in between. The CDR3 extends over 11 amino acids.

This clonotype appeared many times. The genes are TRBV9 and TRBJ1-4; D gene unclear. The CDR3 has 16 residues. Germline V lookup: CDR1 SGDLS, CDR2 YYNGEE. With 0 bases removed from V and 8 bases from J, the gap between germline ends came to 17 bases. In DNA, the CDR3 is TGTGCCAGCAGCGTAGCTACGGGCATCAGCGTGGAAAAACTGTTTTTT. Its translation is CASSVATGISVEKLFF.

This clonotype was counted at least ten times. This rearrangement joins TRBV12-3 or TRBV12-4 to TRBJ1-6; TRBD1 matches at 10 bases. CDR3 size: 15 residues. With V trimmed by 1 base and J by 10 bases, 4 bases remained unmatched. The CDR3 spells CASSLGQGADSPLHF. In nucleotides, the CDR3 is TGTGCCAGCAGTTTAGGACAGGGGGCGGACTCACCCCTCCACTTT.

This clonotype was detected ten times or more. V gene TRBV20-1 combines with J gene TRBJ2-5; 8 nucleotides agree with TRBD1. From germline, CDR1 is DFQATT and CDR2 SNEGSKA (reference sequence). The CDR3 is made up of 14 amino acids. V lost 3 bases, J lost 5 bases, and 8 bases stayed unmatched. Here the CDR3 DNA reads TGCAGTGCTAGCCGCAGGGGGCGCGTTGAGACCCAGTACTTC. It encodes CSASRRGRVETQYF.